This section outlines one T cell receptor beta chain sequence together with its context. The antigen is undetermined. The source of the sample is a study of T cell repertoires in cytomegalovirus infection. Study-wide context: Well-studied HLA-B-restricted CMV epitopes were used in the study alongside recently identified HLA-C-restricted ones. Public TCR beta signatures marked donors with CMV infection and the matching HLA.

TCRdb reanalysed the reads using MiXCR and keeps one entry per CDR3 protein. There are approximately 910,000 distinct CDR3 sequences in the sample; 31% occur only once, and over 10% lies in the top ten. CDR3 length: 15 residues. Trimming left V 0 bases short and J 2 bases short, with 11 bases between. The germline gives CDR1 MNHEY, CDR2 SMNVEV (reference sequence). Study results and limitations: CMV carriers having the relevant HLA were flagged by cumulative public TCR beta family frequency. Within the response measured ex vivo, HLA-C-restricted CMV-specific TCR beta clonotypes were dominant.

This receptor was obtained from a human donor in good health (CMV status not recorded). Some clones in this sample may be carry-over from other donors' samples. The rearrangement uses TRBV27 and TRBJ2-7; D is perhaps TRBD2 (6 bases). The sample in question was cultured CD8+ T cells from PBMCs, obtained from culture after CMV antigen stimulation. This CDR3 reads CASSLSPGLAYEQYF. The CDR3 nucleotides are TGTGCCAGCAGTTTATCCCCGGGACTGGCCTACGAGCAGTACTTC.